Listed below are T cell receptor beta chains from one sample, sequenced in a study of T cell responses to AZD1222 COVID-19 vaccine. Sequenced by immunoSEQ multiplex PCR; TCRdb stores in-frame clones only, minus some. The sample holds some 120,000 clones; more than 80% are singletons and the top ten take about 4.3%. Sequencing was performed on peripheral blood, taken on day 0 of AZD1222 vaccination. The receptors were gathered from an adult in good health. Both conserved end residues are part of each CDR3. The D gene is left open where the match is weak. Not all rows give a size; the values are once, few, many and, for expanded clones, a class.

TGTGCCAGCAGCCAAGGGGTACAGGGATTGGAAAAACTGTTTTTT CASSQGVQGLEKLFF TRBV3-1/TRBV3-2 NA NA TRBJ1-4
TGTGCCAGCAGCACAGGACAGGCTAACTCTGGGGCCAACGTCCTGACTTTC CASSTGQANSGANVLTF TRBV2 TRBD1 NA TRBJ2-6
TGTGCCATCAGTGAGCCCGGCGGACCCACAGATACGCAGTATTTT CAISEPGGPTDTQYF TRBV10-3 NA NA TRBJ2-3
TGTGCCAGCAGCTTAACACTAGCGGGACCCTCTGGGAACGAGCAGTACTTC CASSLTLAGPSGNEQYF TRBV7-9 TRBD2 NA TRBJ2-7
TGTGCCAGCAGTGACCAACAGGGGTGGCCGAGTGAAAAACTGTTTTTT CASSDQQGWPSEKLFF TRBV25-1 TRBD1 NA TRBJ1-4
TGTGCCAGCACTACAGGGGACCAAGAGACCCAGTACTTC CASTTGDQETQYF TRBV6-5 TRBD1 once TRBJ2-5
TGTGCCAGCCAGAGACTAGCGGGGAACACCGGGGAGCTGTTTTTT CASQRLAGNTGELFF TRBV19 TRBD2 NA TRBJ2-2
TGTGCCATCAGTGATTCCTCGGACGGGACTGAAGCTTTCTTT CAISDSSDGTEAFF TRBV10-3 NA NA TRBJ1-1
TGTGCCAGCAGCAGGTCCAATTCAGAGACCCAGTACTTC CASSRSNSETQYF TRBV5-4 NA NA TRBJ2-5
TGTGCCAGTAGTATGCGGGTCGTAGCGTTTAATGAGCAGTTCTTC CASSMRVVAFNEQFF TRBV19 NA few TRBJ2-1
TGTGCCACCAGCAGAGATCGGGCAGGGGGCGCGGAGACCCAGTACTTC CATSRDRAGGAETQYF TRBV15 TRBD1 NA TRBJ2-5
TGTGCCAGCTCACCCCACAAAGACCCGACCCAAGAGACCCAGTACTTC CASSPHKDPTQETQYF TRBV18 NA NA TRBJ2-5
TGTGCCAGTAGTATAGGTGGGACAGTAAATTCACCCCTCCACTTT CASSIGGTVNSPLHF TRBV19 TRBD1 NA TRBJ1-6
TGTGCCAGCTCACCACGGGGAGGCGGCCTAATGAACACTGAAGCTTTCTTT CASSPRGGGLMNTEAFF TRBV18 NA NA TRBJ1-1
TGTGCCAGCAGCTCCGGGACTAGCGCGTACGAGCAGTACTTC CASSSGTSAYEQYF TRBV6-2/TRBV6-3 TRBD2 NA TRBJ2-7
TGCGCCAGCAGCCTTCTACGAGGGACAGGAGATCAGCCCCAGCATTTT CASSLLRGTGDQPQHF TRBV4-1 TRBD1 NA TRBJ1-5
TGTGCCAGCACGAGGACAGGGGTCAACGAGCAGTACTTC CASTRTGVNEQYF TRBV6-5 TRBD1 few TRBJ2-7
TGTGCCAGCAGACGAAGTGACAGAAATCACTTC CASRRSDRNHF TRBV28 NA once TRBJ2-7
TGTGCCAGCAGTTCCGGGACTAGCGGGAGACGCGGTGAGCAGTTCTTC CASSSGTSGRRGEQFF TRBV28 TRBD2 NA TRBJ2-1
TGTGCCAGCCGACAACACCAGGGGGGGGGTGAAGCTTTCTTT CASRQHQGGGEAFF TRBV3-1/TRBV3-2 TRBD1 NA TRBJ1-1